Presented here are 13 T cell receptor beta chains from one specimen sequenced in a study of T cell changes during pregnancy in multiple sclerosis. Assay used: immunoSEQ multiplex PCR; TCRdb lists only in-frame clones, some missing. The data hold some 59,000 clones, with under 95% observed a single time. The sample consisted of peripheral blood, taken in the second trimester of pregnancy. These TCRs come from a female donor with multiple sclerosis, enrolled in a pregnancy study.

This clone has a single count. The V and J genes are TRBV10-3 and TRBJ1-3; TRBD1 is a possible D gene (6 bases). Trimming shortened V by 3 bases and J by 4 bases, and 19 bases separated the two germline ends. The CDR3 is 17 amino acids. Per germline, CDR1 ENHRY and CDR2 SYGVKD. CDR3 bases: TGTGCCATCAGTGACATATTCCAGACAGGACAAGGAAACACCATATATTTT. Amino acids: CAISDIFQTGQGNTIYF.

The chain is built from TRBV9 and TRBJ2-3; possibly TRBD2 for D (7 bases). There are 16 residues in the CDR3. The germline V and J ends were trimmed by 0 bases and 2 bases, with 13 bases remaining between them. Germline CDR1 is SGDLS and CDR2 is YYNGEE. The CDR3 is CASSVGTGGYTDTQYF. The CDR3 DNA is TGTGCCAGCAGCGTAGGGACGGGGGGCTACACAGATACGCAGTATTTT.

The chain links TRBV7-9 to TRBJ2-1, with a weak D call TRBD2 (5 bases). Trimming stripped 7 bases from V and 6 bases from J, with 19 bases between. The CDR3 extends over 15 amino acids. Germline V gene lookup returns CDR1 SEHNR and CDR2 FQNEAQ (reference sequence). Here the CDR3 reads CASILRPAGPNEQFF. The CDR3 DNA reads TGTGCCAGCATCCTCCGGCCGGCGGGCCCCAATGAGCAGTTCTTC.

This clone has a handful of counts. The CDR3 DNA reads TGTGCCTGGAGTGTCGGGGTAGGCACTGAAGCTTTCTTT. Translated: CAWSVGVGTEAFF. The rearrangement joins TRBV30 to TRBJ1-1, with no clear D. The CDR3 is made up of 13 amino acids. Germline CDR1 reads GTSNPN; CDR2 reads SVGIG (reference sequence). V gave up 0 bases and J gave up 4 bases, with 9 bases separating them.

This rearrangement joins TRBV9 to TRBJ2-6; 7 nucleotides agree with TRBD1. The CDR3 covers 17 residues. Looked up from germline, CDR1 is SGDLS and CDR2 is YYNGEE. V shed 0 bases and J 1 base; nucleotides not matched to a gene: 4. The CDR3 loop reads CASSVGQGSSGANVLTF. CDR3 DNA: TGTGCCAGCAGCGTAGGACAGGGTTCGTCTGGGGCCAACGTCCTGACTTTC.

This clone was detected only once. The V call is TRBV6-6, the J call TRBJ1-6; a possible D gene is TRBD1 (6 bases). CDR1 and CDR2 from the germline V gene are MNHNY and SVGAGI (reference sequence). V dropped 3 bases and J dropped 0 bases, with 9 bases sitting between them. The CDR3 extends over 16 amino acids. CDR3 residues: CASSYGQSSYNSPLHF. The CDR3 DNA reads as TGTGCCAGCAGTTATGGACAGAGCTCCTATAATTCACCCCTCCACTTT.

This chain links TRBV5-1 with TRBJ2-5; TRBD1 matches 7 bases. Per germline, CDR1 SGHRS and CDR2 YFSETQ. CDR3 length equals 13 residues. The V segment lost 0 bases and the J segment 5 bases; nucleotides outside the gene matches: 1. CDR3 protein: CASSLGTGETQYF. The CDR3, as DNA: TGCGCCAGCAGCTTGGGGACAGGTGAGACCCAGTACTTC. Full variable domain (outside the CDR3, taken from reference TRBV5-1 and TRBJ2-5): KAGVTQTPRYLIKTRGQQVTLSCSPISGHRSVSWYQQTPGQGLQFLFEYFSETQRNKGNFPGRFSGRQFSNSRSEMNVSTLELGDSALYLCASSLGTGETQYFGPGTRLLVL.

The rearrangement joins TRBV20-1 to TRBJ1-2; unclear D gene. Germline CDR1 DFQATT, CDR2 SNEGSKA (reference sequence). The CDR3 length is 11 residues. Trimming removed 3 bases from V and 4 bases from J, with 6 bases in between. The CDR3 nucleotides are TGCAGTGCTAGCCCCGGCTATGGCTACACCTTC. This translates into CSASPGYGYTF.

Only one count was recorded for this clone. The chain carries TRBV2 and TRBJ1-2; 7 positions match TRBD1. The trim removed 6 bases at V and 9 bases at J, leaving 10 bases unmatched. Germline assignment: CDR1 SNHLY and CDR2 FYNNEI. The length of the CDR3 is 13 residues. This CDR3 reads CASRAYRGRSYTF. As DNA, the CDR3 is TGTGCCAGCAGGGCATACAGGGGACGGAGCTACACCTTC.

The chain links TRBV5-1 to TRBJ2-5; D possibly corresponds to TRBD2 (6 bases). In germline, CDR1 is SGHRS, CDR2 YFSETQ. Trimming shortened V by 3 bases and J by 0 bases, and 18 bases separated the two germline ends. There are 17 residues in the CDR3. The CDR3 nucleotides read TGCGCCAGCAGCTGGGGTGTGGGAGGAACATACCAAGAGACCCAGTACTTC. Its protein is CASSWGVGGTYQETQYF.

The CDR3 loop reads CASSYSGEQYF. CDR3 bases: TGTGCCAGCAGTTACTCCGGGGAGCAGTACTTC. V is TRBV6-5 and J is TRBJ2-7; D is uncertain. V shed 0 bases and J shed 7 bases, with 4 bases lying between them. CDR3 size: 11 residues. The germline CDR1 and CDR2 sequences are MNHEY and SVGAGI.

The genes are TRBV18 and TRBJ1-2; 9 bases map to TRBD1. CDR3 length equals 13 residues. V lost 0 bases to trimming and J lost 7 bases; unmatched junction nucleotides: 0. From germline, CDR1 is KGHSH and CDR2 LQKENI. CDR3 coding DNA: TGTGCCAGCTCACCACCGGACAGGGGTGGCTACACCTTC. Its protein product is CASSPPDRGGYTF.

The rearrangement uses TRBV6-1 and TRBJ1-4; the D gene is possibly TRBD1 (5 bases). V dropped 0 bases and J dropped 1 base, with 6 bases sitting between them. CDR3 size: 15 residues. Germline V gene sequence: CDR1 MNHNS, CDR2 SASEGT. CDR3 nucleotide sequence: TGTGCCAGCAGTGAAGCAGGACAAACTAATGAAAAACTGTTTTTT. This sequence encodes CASSEAGQTNEKLFF.